The clone carrying this TCR beta chain was seen many times. The sample originates from a study of neurological immune-mediated disorders. Germline V gives CDR1 DFQATT, CDR2 SNEGSKA (reference sequence). With V trimmed by 5 bases and J by 5 bases, 1 base remained unmatched. The CDR3 runs 12 residues. TCRdb re-derived calls from the 5' RACE reads in MiXCR, one entry per CDR3 protein. Among some 43,000 distinct CDR3 sequences listed, 2% to 2.5% were seen once. The chain is built from TRBV20-1 and TRBJ2-5, with 11 bases matching TRBD2. Sequenced input: PBMCs. The clonotype was recovered from a man younger than 45 with multiple sclerosis. The CDR3 DNA sequence: TGCAGTGCTTTAGCGGGAGGGGAGACCCAGTACTTC. It translates to CSALAGGETQYF.